The rows below give T cell receptor beta chains drawn from one sample of a study of OX40 agonist ivuxolimab in advanced cancers. Generated by immunoSEQ multiplex PCR, the TCRdb table keeps only in-frame clones and is missing some. This repertoire shows 68,000 or so clones, 70% to 85% found once; its top ten account for approximately 10%. Sequences were derived from CD4+ or CD8+ T cells sorted from blood, sampled in a trial of the OX40 agonist ivuxolimab. These receptors all come from an adult with an advanced solid tumor such as melanoma, head and neck, liver or kidney cancer. Both conserved end residues are part of each CDR3. D genes are given only for firm matches. The size field is filled for only some rows; it gives once, few, many or a size class.

CDR3 length: 13
D gene: NA
clone size: NA
V gene: TRBV6-1
J gene: TRBJ2-3
CDR3 protein: CASSEGPGDTQYF
CDR3 DNA: TGTGCCAGCAGTGAAGGACCCGGAGATACGCAGTATTTT

CDR3 length: 19
D gene: TRBD2
clone size: NA
V gene: TRBV7-9
J gene: TRBJ2-2
CDR3 protein: CASSSPGLADTPNTGELFF
CDR3 DNA: TGTGCCAGCAGCTCCCCTGGACTAGCGGACACTCCGAACACCGGGGAGCTGTTTTTT

CDR3 length: 15
D gene: NA
clone size: NA
V gene: TRBV6-1
J gene: TRBJ1-1
CDR3 protein: CASSESYLANTEAFF
CDR3 DNA: TGTGCCAGCAGTGAATCTTATCTAGCGAACACTGAAGCTTTCTTT

CDR3 length: 14
D gene: NA
clone size: NA
V gene: TRBV18
J gene: TRBJ2-1
CDR3 protein: CASSPVADYNEQFF
CDR3 DNA: TGTGCCAGCTCACCAGTGGCTGACTACAATGAGCAGTTCTTC

CDR3 length: 17
D gene: NA
clone size: NA
V gene: TRBV5-1
J gene: TRBJ2-1
CDR3 protein: CASSPKSGRRSYNEQFF
CDR3 DNA: TGCGCCAGCAGCCCAAAAAGCGGGCGCCGCTCCTACAATGAGCAGTTCTTC

CDR3 length: 13
D gene: NA
clone size: NA
V gene: TRBV5-5
J gene: TRBJ1-1
CDR3 protein: CASSLLENTEAFF
CDR3 DNA: TGTGCCAGCAGCTTGCTGGAGAACACTGAAGCTTTCTTT

CDR3 length: 12
D gene: NA
clone size: NA
V gene: TRBV7-2
J gene: TRBJ1-2
CDR3 protein: CASSPRSDGYTF
CDR3 DNA: TGTGCCAGCAGCCCCCGGTCGGATGGCTACACCTTC

CDR3 length: 14
D gene: NA
clone size: many
V gene: TRBV30
J gene: TRBJ1-5
CDR3 protein: CAWSGQKDHQPQHF
CDR3 DNA: TGTGCCTGGAGTGGACAGAAGGATCATCAGCCCCAGCATTTT

CDR3 length: 15
D gene: NA
clone size: NA
V gene: TRBV5-1
J gene: TRBJ2-3
CDR3 protein: CASSWPSTGIYTPYF
CDR3 DNA: TGCGCCAGCAGCTGGCCGTCGACAGGAATCTATACGCCGTATTTT

CDR3 length: 13
D gene: TRBD1
clone size: NA
V gene: TRBV6-5
J gene: TRBJ1-2
CDR3 protein: CASSSRGGYGYTF
CDR3 DNA: TGTGCCAGCAGTTCCAGGGGGGGCTATGGCTACACCTTC

CDR3 length: 12
D gene: NA
clone size: NA
V gene: TRBV30
J gene: TRBJ2-3
CDR3 protein: CACIGGGSTQYF
CDR3 DNA: TGTGCCTGCATAGGGGGGGGTTCTACGCAGTATTTT

CDR3 length: 17
D gene: TRBD1
clone size: once
V gene: TRBV28
J gene: TRBJ1-3
CDR3 protein: CASSFSGQEYSGNTIYF
CDR3 DNA: TGTGCCAGCAGTTTCTCGGGACAGGAATACTCTGGAAACACCATATATTTT

CDR3 length: 11
D gene: NA
clone size: NA
V gene: TRBV20-1
J gene: TRBJ2-1
CDR3 protein: CSARDLGEQFF
CDR3 DNA: TGCAGTGCTAGAGATCTAGGAGAGCAGTTCTTC

CDR3 length: 15
D gene: TRBD1
clone size: NA
V gene: TRBV7-9
J gene: TRBJ1-2
CDR3 protein: CASTSDRTSNYGYTF
CDR3 DNA: TGTGCCAGCACCTCGGACAGGACTTCTAACTATGGCTACACCTTC

CDR3 length: 14
D gene: NA
clone size: NA
V gene: TRBV5-4
J gene: TRBJ2-2
CDR3 protein: CASSLGGDTGELFF
CDR3 DNA: TGTGCCAGCAGCTTAGGGGGGGACACCGGGGAGCTGTTTTTT

CDR3 length: 17
D gene: TRBD2
clone size: NA
V gene: TRBV9
J gene: TRBJ2-2
CDR3 protein: CASSVVPSGTNTGELFF
CDR3 DNA: TGTGCCAGCAGCGTAGTACCCAGCGGGACGAACACCGGGGAGCTGTTTTTT

CDR3 length: 14
D gene: TRBD1
clone size: NA
V gene: TRBV2
J gene: TRBJ2-1
CDR3 protein: CASSGQGSYNEQFF
CDR3 DNA: TGTGCCAGCAGTGGACAGGGGTCCTACAATGAGCAGTTCTTC

CDR3 length: 15
D gene: NA
clone size: NA
V gene: TRBV30
J gene: TRBJ2-3
CDR3 protein: CAWSVTGASTDTQYF
CDR3 DNA: TGTGCCTGGAGTGTAACCGGAGCTAGCACAGATACGCAGTATTTT

CDR3 length: 16
D gene: TRBD1
clone size: NA
V gene: TRBV9
J gene: TRBJ2-5
CDR3 protein: CASSVSTGGSGETQYF
CDR3 DNA: TGTGCCAGCAGCGTATCGACAGGGGGCAGTGGAGAGACCCAGTACTTC

CDR3 length: 18
D gene: NA
clone size: NA
V gene: TRBV5-1
J gene: TRBJ2-3
CDR3 protein: CASSLEPGLPTSTDTQYF
CDR3 DNA: TGCGCCAGCAGCTTGGAACCGGGACTTCCAACTAGCACAGATACGCAGTATTTT

CDR3 length: 11
D gene: NA
clone size: NA
V gene: TRBV20-1
J gene: TRBJ2-1
CDR3 protein: CSAGYFGEQFF
CDR3 DNA: TGCAGTGCCGGTTATTTCGGTGAGCAGTTCTTC

CDR3 length: 14
D gene: NA
clone size: few
V gene: TRBV25-1
J gene: TRBJ1-4
CDR3 protein: CASSRPGANEKLFF
CDR3 DNA: TGTGCCAGCAGCCGGCCCGGGGCCAATGAAAAACTGTTTTTT

CDR3 length: 14
D gene: NA
clone size: NA
V gene: TRBV7-6
J gene: TRBJ2-5
CDR3 protein: CASSLVPKQETQYF
CDR3 DNA: TGTGCCAGCAGCTTAGTTCCCAAACAAGAGACCCAGTACTTC

CDR3 length: 17
D gene: NA
clone size: NA
V gene: TRBV27
J gene: TRBJ2-7
CDR3 protein: CASSLGVNSPATYEQYF
CDR3 DNA: TGTGCCAGCAGTTTAGGAGTCAACTCACCGGCTACCTACGAGCAGTACTTC

CDR3 length: 12
D gene: NA
clone size: NA
V gene: TRBV2
J gene: TRBJ1-1
CDR3 protein: CASRKGAGEAFF
CDR3 DNA: TGTGCCAGCAGGAAGGGAGCCGGCGAAGCTTTCTTT

CDR3 length: 14
D gene: NA
clone size: NA
V gene: TRBV7-3
J gene: TRBJ2-2
CDR3 protein: CASSPSRNTGELFF
CDR3 DNA: TGTGCCAGCAGCCCCTCTCGGAACACCGGGGAGCTGTTTTTT

CDR3 length: 14
D gene: TRBD1
clone size: NA
V gene: TRBV2
J gene: TRBJ2-2
CDR3 protein: CASSRQGADGELFF
CDR3 DNA: TGTGCCAGCAGTAGACAGGGGGCAGACGGGGAGCTGTTTTTT

CDR3 length: 15
D gene: NA
clone size: once
V gene: TRBV4-1
J gene: TRBJ2-5
CDR3 protein: CASSQDNQYQETQYF
CDR3 DNA: TGCGCCAGCAGCCAAGATAACCAGTACCAAGAGACCCAGTACTTC

CDR3 length: 14
D gene: NA
clone size: NA
V gene: TRBV28
J gene: TRBJ1-1
CDR3 protein: CASSPGVFATEAFF
CDR3 DNA: TGTGCCAGCAGCCCCGGCGTGTTTGCTACTGAAGCTTTCTTT

CDR3 length: 15
D gene: NA
clone size: NA
V gene: TRBV5-4
J gene: TRBJ1-2
CDR3 protein: CASSLDSRLSYGYTF
CDR3 DNA: TGTGCCAGCAGCTTGGATTCACGTCTCAGCTATGGCTACACCTTC

CDR3 length: 14
D gene: NA
clone size: NA
V gene: TRBV4-3
J gene: TRBJ2-7
CDR3 protein: CASSQDRSSYEQYF
CDR3 DNA: TGCGCCAGCAGCCAAGATAGGTCTTCCTACGAGCAGTACTTC

CDR3 length: 14
D gene: NA
clone size: NA
V gene: TRBV6-6
J gene: TRBJ1-6
CDR3 protein: CASSRSVPSSPLHF
CDR3 DNA: TGTGCCAGCAGTCGGTCGGTCCCAAGTTCACCCCTCCACTTT

CDR3 length: 15
D gene: TRBD1
clone size: NA
V gene: TRBV19
J gene: TRBJ1-3
CDR3 protein: CASSGTVVSRNTIYF
CDR3 DNA: TGTGCCAGTAGTGGGACAGTAGTGTCGCGGAACACCATATATTTT

CDR3 length: 13
D gene: NA
clone size: NA
V gene: TRBV19
J gene: TRBJ2-3
CDR3 protein: CASSRDRTDTQYF
CDR3 DNA: TGTGCCAGTAGTCGGGACCGCACAGATACGCAGTATTTT